The TCR beta chain under discussion was sequenced for a study of shared clonotypes between healthy human individuals. Only in-frame clones appear in the TCRdb table, and some are missing; sequencing was by immunoSEQ multiplex PCR. This table has millions of clones, over 85% appearing once. Germline loops: CDR1 LNHDA, CDR2 SQIVND (reference sequence). This CDR3 has 12 amino acids. V was pared by 7 bases and J by 4 bases, with 10 bases between. The naive CD8 subset, CD45RO-negative cells positively selected for CCR7, excluded terminally differentiated effector memory CD45RA+ cells. Sequenced sample: naive CD8+ T cells sorted from blood. The chain combines TRBV19 with TRBJ1-1; tentative D call: TRBD1 (5 bases). This clonotype was obtained from a man between 18 and 35 years old in good health. As DNA, the CDR3 is TGTGCCAGTAACGACGACAGCACTGAAGCTTTCTTT. Protein: CASNDDSTEAFF.